This T cell receptor (beta chain) was documented in a study of T cell responses to AZD1222 COVID-19 vaccine (dated by TCRdb to the early 2020s). Notes on the research overall: A total of 233 trial participants underwent TCR sequencing, of whom roughly 210 received two doses of AZD1222 and about 26 received two doses of the MenACWY control vaccine. Trial participants were enrolled by age into subgroups of 18-55, 56-69 and 70-plus years, and about 150, 27 and 61 TCR-sequenced participants, respectively, were included in these subgroups.

Regarding this clone: Its cognate antigen has yet to be identified. No much larger clone exists at a distance of one base, and base qualities are not known.

The CDR3 regions of human TCRbeta chains were subjected to immunosequencing. As for how the authors treated the data: TCRs in the repertoires were matched against a reference library of SARS-CoV-2-specific TCRs that had been generated with the MIRA antigen-specificity platform. Breadth was defined as the fraction of unique TCRs that were SARS-CoV-2-associated. Depth was defined as the fraction of total T cells that were SARS-CoV-2-associated. Using the MIRA data, each spike-specific TCR was assigned both to the spike region to which the TCR was reactive and to a CD4 or CD8 class. Log10-transformed breadth and depth values were compared by one-way ANOVA with Sidak's multiple comparisons tests. Entries here come from immuneACCESS through TCRdb and include only in-frame sequences with V and J called. Some clones fail to appear in such tables; in the studies checked, an unresolved V gene covers under half of the shortfall, and the cause of the remainder is unknown. V, J and clone size were drawn from that table, and D and trimming were deduced from the DNA. The sample table shows about 180,000 clones, and over 80% are seen once. 4% to 4.5% of the sample comes from the top ten.

Beyond this particular receptor, the publication reports: Conclusions about previously exposed vaccinees are limited because only 5 or 6 AZD1222 recipients were SARS-CoV-2 seropositive at baseline. Nearly half of unique spike-specific TCRs reportedly recognized epitopes outside regions mutated in the B.1.351 and B.1.1.7 variants. After two AZD1222 doses, spike-specific TCR breadth and depth were significantly higher than at day 0 and than in MenACWY recipients. Because no samples from the day 14 peak response were available, repertoires could be characterized only after the peak T cell response. Most participants were white British and females outnumbered males, and the authors suggested that clonal diversity may have been underestimated. The 56-69-year group was small, and its depth increase did not reach significance, likely because of low power. Vaccine-associated CD4 TCRs spanned the whole spike protein, with dominant responses in regions 160-218 and 743-854.

The sample's time point label is to be understood as: about 28 days (+/-7) after the second vaccine dose. The treatment or condition label here, explained by the study, means: meningococcal conjugate vaccine given as trial control. The vaccinee samples were drawn from two UK trials, COV001 and COV002, one of which was a single-blind randomized controlled phase 2/3 trial testing AZD1222 (ChAdOx1 nCoV-19) in healthy adults. For TCRbeta chain sequencing, PBMC samples from trial participants were taken at day 0 and at day 28 after the second dose. CDR1 GTSNPN and CDR2 SVGIG are derived from the germline V gene (reference sequence). The CDR3 covers 14 residues, taking in both the cysteine and the phenylalanine. Only the CDR3 portion is preserved as DNA: 42 bases, with reading frame beginning at the first base. Trimming removed 2 bases from V and 2 bases from J; the gene matches leave 2 bases unexplained.

The chain links TRBV30 with TRBJ2-7; 11 bases in between match TRBD2. The sample was peripheral blood, taken 28 days after the second dose of the MenACWY control vaccine. The receptor was derived from an adult who received the MenACWY meningococcal vaccine as a control. The sequence in DNA is TGTGCCTGGAGTAAACTAGCGGGAGCCTACGAGCAGTACTTC. Its protein product is CAWSKLAGAYEQYF.